This record looks at one TCR beta chain sequence and its context. The antigen is undetermined. This entry belongs to a study of Ad26.COV2.S vaccination and SARS-CoV-2 variants. About the study: Once, or twice with 56 days between doses, Ad26.COV2.S was given intramuscularly. Whole-study results and caveats: Vaccinated and placebo-treated recipients had similar non-spike TCR breadth. Estimates derived from TCR breadth and depth analyses may have underestimated total T cell responses.

Sequencing used immunoSEQ multiplex PCR; TCRdb keeps in-frame clones, though not all of them. This sample has approximately 350,000 clones, with around four fifths found just once. The treatment is: roughly 18 received Ad26.COV2.S at low or high dose, single or two shots; about 5 received placebo; per-sample allocation not given. All samples were drawn on day 63, counting from the first vaccine or placebo injection. The vaccine antigen was prefusion-stabilized Wuhan SARS-CoV-2 spike. The CDR3 runs 13 residues. The V end was cut by 1 base, the J end by 6 bases, with 11 bases between. Germline values: CDR1 SGHRS, CDR2 YFSETQ.

This TCR derives from a person between 18 and 59 years old who received the Ad26.COV2.S COVID-19 vaccine or a placebo. The rearrangement joins TRBV5-1 to TRBJ2-7, with a weak D call TRBD1 (7 bases). The input for sequencing was peripheral blood, taken in a trial of Ad26.COV2.S vaccine versus placebo. This CDR3 reads CASSLYQGGEQYF. The CDR3 nucleotides are TGCGCCAGCAGCTTGTACCAGGGGGGCGAGCAGTACTTC.